Presented here are 26 T cell receptor beta chains from one specimen sequenced in a study of glioma-infiltrating T cells. Using RNA template, CDR3s of TCR alpha and beta were amplified with iRepertoire arm-PCR. MiXCR, run by TCRdb on the multiplex PCR reads, gives a single entry per CDR3 protein. Of 90,000 to 110,000 distinct CDR3 sequences listed, less than 30% are singletons. Input material: glioma tissue, nonneoplastic brain tissue, or PBMCs (not recorded which). These receptors were collected from a human donor with low-grade glioma or glioblastoma, undergoing nonglioma brain surgery, or in good health (not recorded which).

At least ten counts were recorded for this clonotype. The J gene is TRBJ1-5, the V gene TRBV6-1; 7 nucleotides align to TRBD1. The CDR3 runs 15 residues. Germline-derived CDR1 and CDR2 are MNHNS and SASEGT. The V segment lost 6 bases and the J segment 0 bases; nucleotides outside the gene matches: 5. DNA for the CDR3: TGTGCCAGCAGCCGGGACAGCTATAGCAATCAGCCCCAGCATTTT. It is translated as CASSRDSYSNQPQHF.

The chain employs TRBV6-1 and TRBJ2-7, with TRBD2 matching over 8 bases. Germline V gives CDR1 MNHNS, CDR2 SASEGT. The ends lost 5 bases at V and 6 bases at J; junction bases unmatched: 6. This CDR3 has 13 residues. The CDR3 nucleotides read TGTGCCAGCAGTAACGGACTAGCCCGCGAGCAGTACTTC. Translating it yields CASSNGLAREQYF.

At least ten counts were recorded for this clonotype. V and J are TRBV10-3 and TRBJ1-4; D perhaps matches TRBD1 (5 bases). There are 16 residues in the CDR3. Trimming took off 3 bases at V and 10 bases at J, with 21 bases between the two ends. Germline lookup yields CDR1 ENHRY and CDR2 SYGVKD. The CDR3 sequence is CAISDPDSPWRGKLFF. CDR3 nucleotides: TGTGCCATCAGTGACCCCGACAGCCCTTGGAGAGGAAAACTGTTTTTT.

This clonotype was seen at least ten times. The chain joins TRBV29-1 to TRBJ2-1, with TRBD2 identical over 7 bases. Germline V gene lookup returns CDR1 SQVTM and CDR2 ANQGSEA. V gave up 4 bases and J gave up 4 bases; unmatched junction bases: 7. The CDR3 totals 14 residues. The CDR3 protein is CSVAGGPLYNEQFF. The CDR3 DNA is TGCAGCGTTGCGGGGGGTCCCCTGTACAATGAGCAGTTCTTC.

This clonotype was detected ten times or more. This chain connects TRBV4-1 to TRBJ1-4; D is unresolved. V shed 4 bases and J shed 5 bases, with 14 bases lying between them. The CDR3 spans 15 residues. Germline loops: CDR1 MGHRA, CDR2 YSYEKL. This CDR3 is CASSLREPRNEKLFF. The CDR3 bases are TGCGCCAGCAGCCTCCGAGAGCCCAGGAATGAAAAACTGTTTTTT.

This clonotype came up many times. The chain employs TRBV5-1 and TRBJ2-1; D assignment may be TRBD1 or TRBD2 (6 bases each). The CDR3 has 12 residues. The germline V and J ends were trimmed by 3 bases and 8 bases, with 9 bases remaining between them. Germline CDR1 and CDR2: SGHRS and YFSETQ. This chain's CDR3 is CASSSGGDEQFF. CDR3 sequence (DNA): TGCGCCAGCAGCTCCGGGGGCGATGAGCAGTTCTTC.

CDR3 sequence: CASPHRMNTEAFF. The CDR3 DNA sequence: TGTGCCAGTCCTCACCGGATGAACACTGAAGCTTTCTTT. The rearrangement links TRBV6-6 to TRBJ1-1; unclear D gene. Trimming took 9 bases from V and 0 from J, leaving 11 bases between them. CDR3 length: 13 residues. The germline V gene has CDR1 MNHNY and CDR2 SVGAGI (reference sequence).

This clonotype was recorded at least ten times. This sequence joins TRBV3-1 and TRBJ1-5; D call uncertain. The V and J ends lost 0 bases and 4 bases respectively, with 10 bases between them. Germline V gene lookup returns CDR1 LGHDT and CDR2 YNNKEL (reference sequence). This CDR3 is 15 amino acids long. The CDR3 loop is CASSQDSGGNQPQHF. CDR3 DNA sequence: TGTGCCAGCAGCCAAGATTCGGGCGGGAATCAGCCCCAGCATTTT.

This clonotype has just one count. Germline and junction disagree at one end, which may indicate a read error. The genes are TRBV5-1 and TRBJ2-7, with 7 bases aligning to TRBD2. Germline V gives CDR1 SGHRS, CDR2 YFSETQ. The CDR3 extends over 15 amino acids. The CDR3 DNA reads TGCGCCAGCAGCTTGGGTAGCGGGTCAACCTACGATCAGTACTTC. Translating gives CASSLGSGSTYDQYF.

V and J are TRBV29-1 and TRBJ2-7; D may correspond to TRBD1 or TRBD2 (5 bases each). Trimming removed 6 bases at V and 2 bases at J, with 14 bases between. The CDR3 has 13 residues. The germline V gene encodes CDR1 SQVTM and CDR2 ANQGSEA. The CDR3 region has the DNA TGCAGCGTGGGGGACGGACTTACCTACGAGCAGTACTTC. This translates into CSVGDGLTYEQYF.

This clonotype was detected ten times or more. The rearrangement joins TRBV3-1 to TRBJ2-7; D not certain. The CDR3 is made up of 12 amino acids. Germline CDR1 reads LGHDT; CDR2 reads YNNKEL (reference sequence). Trimming removed 1 base from V and 5 bases from J, with 6 bases in between. The CDR3 region has the DNA TGTGCCAGCAGCCAAGTTGGCAACGAGCAGTACTTC. Encoded protein: CASSQVGNEQYF.

The J gene is TRBJ1-1, the V gene TRBV9, with D tentatively TRBD1 (6 bases). The germline CDR1 and CDR2 sequences are SGDLS and YYNGEE. V dropped 4 bases and J dropped 0 bases, with 10 bases sitting between them. The CDR3 is 14 amino acids. Here the CDR3 DNA reads TGTGCCAGCAGCACGACAGGAATGAACACTGAAGCTTTCTTT. It translates to CASSTTGMNTEAFF.

V usage is TRBV2 and J usage is TRBJ2-7; no firm D call. Germline V gene data show CDR1 as SNHLY and CDR2 as FYNNEI. CDR3 length equals 13 residues. V lost 7 bases to trimming and J lost 5 bases, with 15 bases between them. The CDR3 reads CASKYVKDNEQYF. The CDR3 DNA follows: TGTGCCAGCAAGTACGTGAAAGACAACGAGCAGTACTTC.

This clonotype was counted many times. The V and J genes are TRBV7-2 and TRBJ2-7; the match to TRBD2 covers 7 bases. V trimming: 5 bases; J trimming: 0 bases; junction bases outside the gene matches: 10. The CDR3 covers 16 residues. In germline, CDR1 is SGHTA, CDR2 FQGNSA. For the CDR3, the DNA is TGTGCCAGCAGCCGGCGGGGGTCCGATAGCTCCTACGAGCAGTACTTC. Its translation: CASSRRGSDSSYEQYF.

This clonotype was counted between two and nine times. Since the CDR3 does not end with the conserved phenylalanine or tryptophan, this likely comes from a read error. The chain recombines TRBV29-1 with TRBJ1-5; 9 nucleotides line up with TRBD1. Trimming removed 5 bases from V and 5 bases from J; junction bases left unmatched: 1. Germline CDR1 is SQVTM and CDR2 is ANQGSEA. The CDR3 totals 12 residues. The CDR3 reads CSVRTGDQPQHV. The CDR3, as DNA: TGCAGCGTTCGGACAGGGGATCAGCCCCAGCATGTT.

This clonotype was observed a handful of times. The V gene is TRBV5-1, the J gene TRBJ2-5; TRBD2 agrees at 10 bases. The CDR3 is 18 residues long. The V gene's germline CDR1 is SGHRS and CDR2 YFSETQ. With 1 base clipped from V and 2 bases from J, the junction kept 11 bases outside the gene matches. Written as DNA, the CDR3 is TGCGCCAGCAGCTTGTATGGTAGCGGGGGGCTGGTGCAAGAGACCCAGTACTTC. Translation gives CASSLYGSGGLVQETQYF.

V usage is TRBV5-4 and J usage is TRBJ2-7; the D is unclear. V lost 7 bases and J 0 bases, leaving 8 bases between the germline ends. There are 12 residues in the CDR3. Looked up from germline, CDR1 is SGHNT and CDR2 is YYREEE (reference sequence). Here the CDR3 DNA reads TGTGCCAGCGGCGCGAGCTCCTACGAGCAGTACTTC. It codes for CASGASSYEQYF.

This clonotype has just one count. This chain connects TRBV6-2 or TRBV6-3 to TRBJ2-7; possibly TRBD1 for D (6 bases). The CDR3 is made up of 15 amino acids. V lost 6 bases, J lost 4 bases, and 19 bases lay in between. Per germline, CDR1 MNHEY and CDR2 SVGEGT. The CDR3 nucleotides are TGTGCCAGCAGATCAAACCTTGAGGGGGTGTACGAGCAGTACTTC. It yields the protein CASRSNLEGVYEQYF.

This clonotype was detected many times. V and J are TRBV12-3 or TRBV12-4 and TRBJ1-1; D is unclear. V shed 3 bases and J shed 4 bases, with 6 bases lying between them. CDR3 length equals 12 residues. The CDR3 coding sequence is TGTGCCAGCAGTTTTCGCGTCACTGAAGCTTTCTTT. Its protein is CASSFRVTEAFF.

To note about this clonotype: A much more abundant neighbour one base away suggests this may be a read error. V and J are TRBV2 and TRBJ1-1; TRBD1 is a possible D gene (5 bases). Germline CDR1 SNHLY, CDR2 FYNNEI. Trimming left V 7 bases short and J 1 base short, with 10 bases between. The CDR3 contains 13 residues. The CDR3 DNA follows: TGTGCCAGCATGGGGGAGAAGAACACTGAAGCTTTCTTT. Its translation: CASMGEKNTEAFF. Based on the CDR3 plus reference TRBV2 and TRBJ1-1, the full variable domain is EPEVTQTPSHQVTQMGQEVILRCVPISNHLYFYWYRQILGQKVEFLVSFYNNEISEKSEIFDDQFSVERPDGSNFTLKIRSTKLEDSAMYFCASMGEKNTEAFFGQGTRLTVV.

In its sample, this clonotype was seen many times. This chain uses TRBV29-1 with TRBJ1-6, with 8 bases lining up with TRBD1. V lost 5 bases, J lost 8 bases, and 11 bases stayed unmatched. The CDR3 is 15 residues long. Looked up from germline, CDR1 is SQVTM and CDR2 is ANQGSEA. CDR3: CSVRTGLSPHSPLHF. Here the CDR3 DNA reads TGCAGCGTTAGGACAGGGCTATCCCCCCATTCACCCCTCCACTTT.

The V and J genes are TRBV28 and TRBJ2-1, with D possibly matching TRBD2 (6 bases). The V and J ends lost 6 bases and 6 bases respectively, with 12 bases between them. The CDR3 is 13 residues long. Germline loops: CDR1 MDHEN, CDR2 SYDVKM. The CDR3 nucleotides read TGTGCCAGCAGCTCCAAGACTAGCAATGAGCAGTTCTTC. It yields the protein CASSSKTSNEQFF.

This clonotype was observed many times. V gene TRBV28 combines with J gene TRBJ2-5; D is unresolved. Germline V CDR1 and CDR2: MDHEN, SYDVKM. The CDR3 is 14 amino acids. V was clipped by 4 bases and J by 1 base, with 10 bases between them. The CDR3 loop is CASSWIQAQETQYF. The CDR3 DNA sequence: TGTGCCAGCAGTTGGATCCAGGCCCAAGAGACCCAGTACTTC.

The chain employs TRBV4-1 and TRBJ1-5; the D is unclear. Deletions cut 3 bases from V and 4 bases from J, with 7 bases between. Germline CDR1 is MGHRA and CDR2 is YSYEKL. The length of the CDR3 is 13 residues. This CDR3 reads CASSQKLNQPQHF. The CDR3 DNA reads as TGCGCCAGCAGCCAGAAATTGAATCAGCCCCAGCATTTT.

This clonotype was detected many times. The chain couples TRBV6-5 to TRBJ2-2; D not certain. V was trimmed by 0 bases and J by 9 bases, leaving 8 bases between them. The CDR3 contains 13 residues. CDR1 is MNHEY, CDR2 SVGAGI, per germline. The chain's CDR3 is CASSYSRRRELFF. The CDR3 DNA reads as TGTGCCAGCAGTTACTCGAGGCGTAGGGAGCTGTTTTTT.

Turning to this clonotype: Likely a read error: the CDR3 ends without its conserved phenylalanine or tryptophan. The chain carries TRBV20-1 and TRBJ1-5, with D tentatively TRBD1 (5 bases). Germline V CDR1 and CDR2: DFQATT, SNEGSKA (reference sequence). The CDR3 totals 14 residues. Trimming cost V 2 bases and J 4 bases, with 12 bases left between them. CDR3 DNA: TGCAGTGCTAGACTCGGGGGTGTTAATCAGCCCCAGCATCTT. Translated: CSARLGGVNQPQHL.